The next 13 T cell receptor beta chains were all read from a single sample in a study of blood T cells in healthy people across ages. Then a second PCR, running about 6 to 11 cycles, was carried out with a sample-barcoded 5' primer and a J-beta primer mix. TCRdb called the 5' RACE reads again in MiXCR, with one record for every CDR3 protein. The data show 1.2 million to 1.5 million distinct CDR3 sequences, about 40% seen once. The material sequenced was blood. Receptors were obtained from a woman younger than 35 in good health.

This clonotype has more than one count but fewer than ten. The CDR3 loop reads CASSPDRGFYNEQFF. DNA of the CDR3: TGTGCCAGCAGCCCCGACAGGGGCTTCTACAATGAGCAGTTCTTC. V is TRBV7-2 and J is TRBJ2-1, with 8 bases identical to TRBD1. The CDR3 loop spans 15 amino acids. Germline V gene data show CDR1 as SGHTA and CDR2 as FQGNSA. V was pared by 5 bases and J by 3 bases, with 6 bases of the junction left unmatched. The full variable domain, with the rest looked up from reference TRBV7-2 and TRBJ2-1, is GAGVSQSPSNKVTEKGKDVELRCDPISGHTALYWYRQSLGQGLEFLIYFQGNSAPDKSGLPSDRFSAERTGGSVSTLTIQRTQQEDSAVYLCASSPDRGFYNEQFFGPGTRLTVL.

The V and J genes are TRBV7-2 and TRBJ2-3; 12 bases line up with TRBD2. The trim removed 1 base at V and 0 bases at J, leaving 2 bases unmatched. Germline V gene data show CDR1 as SGHTA and CDR2 as FQGNSA. The CDR3 length is 17 residues. The chain's CDR3 is CASSLGTSGASTDTQYF. Here the CDR3 DNA reads TGTGCCAGCAGCTTAGGGACTAGCGGGGCCAGCACAGATACGCAGTATTTT.

This clonotype was observed a handful of times. This chain uses TRBV4-2 with TRBJ2-1, with TRBD2 matching over 9 bases. Germline assignment: CDR1 LGHNA and CDR2 YNFKEQ. The CDR3 has 19 amino acids. V lost 0 bases and J lost 0; bases outside the gene matches: 9. The CDR3 loop reads CASSQDRAVSGSSYNEQFF. The DNA for the CDR3 is TGTGCCAGCAGCCAAGACCGGGCTGTTAGCGGGAGCTCCTACAATGAGCAGTTCTTC.

This chain links TRBV13 with TRBJ1-2; 11 nucleotides align to TRBD1. The V and J ends lost 2 bases and 7 bases, in that order; junction bases with no gene match: 6. The CDR3 contains 15 residues. CDR1 and CDR2 from the germline V gene are PRHDT and FYEKMQ (reference sequence). The CDR3 nucleotides read TGTGCCAGCAGCTTATCAACTGGGACAGGGGGTGGCTACACCTTC. Encoded protein: CASSLSTGTGGGYTF. The full variable domain, its missing parts supplied by reference TRBV13 and TRBJ1-2, is AAGVIQSPRHLIKEKRETATLKCYPIPRHDTVYWYQQGPGQDPQFLISFYEKMQSDKGSIPDRFSAQQFSDYHSELNMSSLELGDSALYFCASSLSTGTGGGYTFGSGTRLTVV.

This clonotype was found a few times. The CDR3 DNA is TGCAGTGCTCAAAGGAGGGGGGCTCGACGTCAAGAGACCCAGTACTTC. Protein sequence: CSAQRRGARRQETQYF. The rearrangement links TRBV20-1 to TRBJ2-5, with D perhaps matching TRBD1 or TRBD2 (6 bases each). V was trimmed by 5 bases and J by 2 bases, leaving 21 bases between them. Germline V CDR1 and CDR2: DFQATT, SNEGSKA (reference sequence). CDR3 size: 16 residues.

This clonotype was observed a single time. This chain joins TRBV7-6 and TRBJ2-5; a possible D gene is TRBD1 (5 bases). With 1 base removed from V and 13 bases from J, the gap between germline ends came to 13 bases. This CDR3 contains 12 residues. From germline, CDR1 is SGHVS and CDR2 FNYEAQ. The CDR3: CASSLVGRVPYF. In DNA form, the CDR3 reads TGTGCCAGCAGCTTAGTTGGCAGGGTCCCGTACTTC.

This rearrangement joins TRBV7-2 to TRBJ2-1, with TRBD2 matching 7 bases. Germline V gene sequence: CDR1 SGHTA, CDR2 FQGNSA. Unmatched junction bases numbered 10, after V lost 1 base and J lost 13 bases. This CDR3 has 14 amino acids. The chain's CDR3 is CASSLVRGIETQFF. For the CDR3, the DNA is TGTGCCAGCAGCTTAGTGCGGGGGATAGAGACCCAGTTCTTC. The full variable domain, its missing parts supplied by reference TRBV7-2 and TRBJ2-1, is GAGVSQSPSNKVTEKGKDVELRCDPISGHTALYWYRQSLGQGLEFLIYFQGNSAPDKSGLPSDRFSAERTGGSVSTLTIQRTQQEDSAVYLCASSLVRGIETQFFGPGTRLTVL.

The chain employs TRBV7-9 and TRBJ2-3; unclear D gene. Germline CDR1 reads SEHNR; CDR2 reads FQNEAQ (reference sequence). V was pared by 1 base and J by 7 bases, with 21 bases between. This CDR3 comprises 17 residues. The DNA of the CDR3 is TGTGCCAGCAGCTTAGGCTCTGGCGGCGAGGCCCCCTATACGCAGTATTTT. Encoded protein: CASSLGSGGEAPYTQYF.

The chain carries TRBV2 and TRBJ1-2; TRBD1 might be the D (5 bases). V lost 3 bases, J lost 8 bases, and 7 bases lay in between. The germline V gene has CDR1 SNHLY and CDR2 FYNNEI. There are 11 residues in the CDR3. The CDR3 reads CASSEGPGYTF. CDR3 nucleotides: TGTGCCAGCAGTGAGGGACCGGGCTACACCTTC.

Concerning this clonotype: The junction differs from germline at one of its ends, possibly a read error. In DNA, the CDR3 is TGCGCCAGCAGCCAGGGCTTCCCCCCGGCCAATAAGCAGTTCTTC. Protein sequence: CASSQGFPPANKQFF. This rearrangement joins TRBV4-1 to TRBJ2-1; D is unclear. The CDR3 is made up of 15 amino acids. Germline-derived CDR1 and CDR2 are MGHRA and YSYEKL.

The chain is built from TRBV3-1 and TRBJ2-1; 9 nucleotides line up with TRBD2. Germline V gene sequence: CDR1 LGHDT, CDR2 YNNKEL (reference sequence). The length of the CDR3 is 16 residues. J lost 8 bases, V lost 0 bases, and 8 bases had no gene match. DNA of the CDR3: TGTGCCAGCAGCCAAGACGGTAGCGGGAGTGGGGATGAGCAGTTCTTC. Translated: CASSQDGSGSGDEQFF.

J is TRBJ2-1 and V is TRBV4-2, with D possibly TRBD2 on 5 matching bases. This CDR3 has 15 residues. Per germline, CDR1 LGHNA and CDR2 YNFKEQ. Trimming took 4 bases from V and 5 from J, leaving 15 bases between them. DNA of the CDR3: TGTGCCAGCAGCCGCGACCGCGGGTCCGACAATGAGCAGTTCTTC. This translates into CASSRDRGSDNEQFF.

The chain joins TRBV15 to TRBJ2-1, with D perhaps matching TRBD1 (5 bases). Trimming pared 0 bases from V and 14 bases from J, leaving 14 bases between. The CDR3 loop spans 13 amino acids. The germline V gene has CDR1 LNHNV and CDR2 YYDKDF (reference sequence). In nucleotides, the CDR3 is TGTGCCACCAGCAGAGATAGAGAAGGGGAAAAGTTCTTC. It yields the protein CATSRDREGEKFF.